These 19 T cell receptor beta chains share one sample of origin, sequenced in a study of control samples from healthy donors and cancer patients. Libraries were prepared by immunoSEQ multiplex PCR; TCRdb keeps only in-frame clonotypes and omits some of them. The data show about 100,000 clones, over 75% seen once. Sequencing was performed on blood. These receptors originate from a woman in her forties or fifties in good health.

The chain has TRBV7-2 and TRBJ2-1; 14 nucleotides match TRBD2. V gave up 5 bases and J gave up 9 bases; unmatched junction bases: 9. The CDR3 totals 16 residues. From germline, CDR1 is SGHTA and CDR2 FQGNSA. The CDR3 loop reads CASSPGGLAGVGEQFF. For the CDR3, the DNA is TGTGCCAGCAGCCCAGGGGGACTAGCGGGAGTAGGTGAGCAGTTCTTC. The variable domain in full, with the rest retrieved from reference TRBV7-2 and TRBJ2-1, is GAGVSQSPSNKVTEKGKDVELRCDPISGHTALYWYRQSLGQGLEFLIYFQGNSAPDKSGLPSDRFSAERTGGSVSTLTIQRTQQEDSAVYLCASSPGGLAGVGEQFFGPGTRLTVL.

This clone appeared a single time. This chain joins TRBV5-1 and TRBJ2-7; possibly TRBD1 for D (5 bases). This CDR3 is built from 13 residues. Germline V gene lookup returns CDR1 SGHRS and CDR2 YFSETQ. Deletions cut 2 bases from V and 0 bases from J, with 6 bases between. The CDR3 bases are TGCGCCAGCAGCTTCGACAGCTCCTACGAGCAGTACTTC. Encoded protein: CASSFDSSYEQYF.

The gene calls are TRBV2 and TRBJ1-5, with D possibly TRBD1 on 5 matching bases. The V end lost 4 bases, the J end lost 5 bases, and 18 bases lay between the germline ends. Looked up from germline, CDR1 is SNHLY and CDR2 is FYNNEI. CDR3 size: 16 residues. CDR3 in amino acids: CASSGVRDEPYQPQHF. The CDR3 DNA sequence: TGTGCCAGCAGTGGGGTTAGGGACGAACCGTATCAGCCCCAGCATTTT.

J is TRBJ2-2 and V is TRBV11-2; TRBD1 matches at 7 bases. Per germline, CDR1 SGHAT and CDR2 FQNNGV. The V and J ends lost 3 bases and 2 bases, in that order; junction bases with no gene match: 3. The CDR3 runs to 15 residues. The chain's CDR3 is CASSLGQFNTGELFF. Here the CDR3 DNA reads TGTGCCAGCAGCTTGGGACAGTTTAACACCGGGGAGCTGTTTTTT.

This chain joins TRBV5-4 and TRBJ1-3; 7 bases agree with TRBD1. CDR1 and CDR2 from the germline V gene are SGHNT and YYREEE (reference sequence). CDR3 length: 14 amino acids. V lost 4 bases to trimming and J lost 2 bases; unmatched junction nucleotides: 3. In nucleotides, the CDR3 is TGTGCCAGCAGCCCCGGGACAGCTGGAAACACCATATATTTT. It is translated as CASSPGTAGNTIYF. The whole variable domain, remainder taken from reference TRBV5-4 and TRBJ1-3, is ETGVTQSPTHLIKTRGQQVTLRCSSQSGHNTVSWYQQALGQGPQFIFQYYREEENGRGNFPPRFSGLQFPNYSSELNVNALELDDSALYLCASSPGTAGNTIYFGEGSWLTVV.

This chain connects TRBV18 to TRBJ1-5; possibly TRBD1 for D (5 bases). CDR1 and CDR2 from the germline V gene are KGHSH and LQKENI. CDR3 length equals 14 residues. V dropped 3 bases and J dropped 0 bases, with 6 bases sitting between them. The chain's CDR3 is CASSPGTSNQPQHF. CDR3 coding DNA: TGTGCCAGCTCACCCGGGACTAGCAATCAGCCCCAGCATTTT.

The rearrangement joins TRBV19 to TRBJ2-3; no firm D call. The V end lost 6 bases, the J end lost 0 bases, and 7 bases lay between the germline ends. In germline, CDR1 is LNHDA, CDR2 SQIVND (reference sequence). The CDR3 runs to 13 residues. The DNA for the CDR3 is TGTGCCAGTAGCGACACTAGCACAGATACGCAGTATTTT. Its translation: CASSDTSTDTQYF.

The gene calls are TRBV6-2 or TRBV6-3 and TRBJ2-1, with no clear D. Germline assignment: CDR1 MNHEY and CDR2 SVGEGT. The CDR3 has 11 residues. V was pared by 5 bases and J by 5 bases, with 4 bases between. The CDR3 loop is CASSPHNEQFF. The CDR3 coding sequence is TGTGCCAGCAGTCCACACAATGAGCAGTTCTTC.

The chain combines TRBV4-3 with TRBJ2-3; the match to TRBD2 covers 7 bases. Germline V CDR1 and CDR2: LGHNA, YSLEER. The junction had 8 bases not matched to a gene; V was cut back by 1 base and J by 4 bases. The CDR3 is 16 amino acids. CDR3 region: CASSQGPGRAPDTQYF. The CDR3 region has the DNA TGCGCCAGCAGCCAAGGCCCGGGGAGGGCCCCAGATACGCAGTATTTT.

This chain's CDR3 is CASSSTRTDYGYTF. The CDR3 DNA follows: TGTGCCAGCAGTTCCACTCGGACAGACTATGGCTACACCTTC. This chain links TRBV6-5 with TRBJ1-2; tentatively, D is TRBD1 (6 bases). V lost 4 bases, J lost 3 bases, and 12 bases lay in between. The CDR3 contains 14 residues. Germline V gene data show CDR1 as MNHEY and CDR2 as SVGAGI.

The gene calls are TRBV27 and TRBJ2-3; possible D gene TRBD2, 6 bases. Germline V gives CDR1 MNHEY, CDR2 SMNVEV (reference sequence). V dropped 4 bases and J dropped 6 bases, with 20 bases sitting between them. The length of the CDR3 is 16 residues. The CDR3 coding sequence is TGTGCCAGCAGTTCGGGAGTTTCAGCGTTGTACGATACGCAGTATTTT. The encoded protein is CASSSGVSALYDTQYF.

The V call is TRBV6-1, the J call TRBJ2-1; D uncertain. Germline CDR1 and CDR2: MNHNS and SASEGT. This CDR3 is built from 15 residues. Trimming cost V 3 bases and J 0 bases, with 9 bases left between them. The CDR3 nucleotides read TGTGCCAGCAGTGAGGACGGTAGCTCCTACAATGAGCAGTTCTTC. It specifies CASSEDGSSYNEQFF.

The gene calls are TRBV6-5 and TRBJ1-4; 8 nucleotides agree with TRBD1. V dropped 5 bases and J dropped 8; count of bases not matched to a gene: 10. The CDR3 has 15 residues. Germline-derived CDR1 and CDR2 are MNHEY and SVGAGI. Written as DNA, the CDR3 is TGTGCCAGCAGTCTCTTCAGGGGGCGAGAGGAAAAACTGTTTTTT. Translated, it gives CASSLFRGREEKLFF.

The chain recombines TRBV7-9 with TRBJ2-5; D is unclear. The germline gives CDR1 SEHNR, CDR2 FQNEAQ (reference sequence). The CDR3 is 13 amino acids. Deletions cut 0 bases from V and 1 base from J, with 3 bases between. CDR3 coding DNA: TGTGCCAGCAGCTTAGCCACCCAAGAGACCCAGTACTTC. It yields the protein CASSLATQETQYF.

The chain couples TRBV18 to TRBJ2-3; D not certain. Trimming pared 6 bases from V and 9 bases from J, leaving 10 bases between. Germline values: CDR1 KGHSH, CDR2 LQKENI. The CDR3 contains 11 residues. CDR3 protein: CASSGTTTQYF. CDR3 coding DNA: TGTGCCAGCTCGGGTACTACAACGCAGTATTTT.

The chain combines TRBV7-8 with TRBJ2-5; 10 bases fit TRBD2. V trimming: 5 bases; J trimming: 5 bases; junction bases outside the gene matches: 5. CDR3 size: 14 residues. CDR1 is SGHVS and CDR2 is FQNEAQ in the germline V gene. This chain's CDR3 is CASSISGRSETQYF. The CDR3 DNA reads TGTGCCAGCAGCATTAGCGGGAGGTCGGAGACCCAGTACTTC.

CDR3 sequence (DNA): TGCGCCAGCAGCTTGGGAGTCAGGGGATATGAAAAACTGTTTTTT. Translating gives CASSLGVRGYEKLFF. The rearrangement links TRBV5-1 to TRBJ1-4, with TRBD1 as a possible D gene (6 bases). V lost 0 bases to trimming and J lost 6 bases, with 12 bases between them. The CDR3 length is 15 residues. Germline V lookup: CDR1 SGHRS, CDR2 YFSETQ.

This clone appeared a few times. V usage is TRBV9 and J usage is TRBJ2-2; a possible D gene is TRBD2 (6 bases). Trimming cost V 4 bases and J 4 bases, with 11 bases left between them. This CDR3 region has 14 residues. Germline assignment: CDR1 SGDLS and CDR2 YYNGEE. Here the CDR3 reads CASSPGDGTGELFF. Here the CDR3 DNA reads TGTGCCAGCAGCCCGGGGGATGGCACCGGGGAGCTGTTTTTT.

The chain uses TRBV7-2 and TRBJ1-3; D gene unclear. The CDR3 extends over 14 amino acids. The ends were cut back, 8 bases at V and 2 bases at J, with 13 bases in the middle. Per germline, CDR1 SGHTA and CDR2 FQGNSA. The CDR3 spells CASFPMLAGNTIYF. DNA of the CDR3: TGTGCCAGCTTTCCGATGCTGGCTGGAAACACCATATATTTT.